A selection of T cell receptor beta chains follows, all from one sample in a study of cytomegalovirus exposure and HLA in healthy donors. The data were produced by immunoSEQ multiplex PCR, yet TCRdb's version contains in-frame clones alone and is incomplete. The sample carries approximately 70,000 clones, about 78% recorded once. Sequencing was performed on PBMCs. Every receptor here comes from a middle-aged woman in good health and CMV-seropositive. Both conserved end residues are part of each CDR3. The order of the fields is V gene, CDR3 protein.

>TRBV30
CAWTIRGSGELFF
>TRBV15
CATSRVGGANVLTF
>TRBV5-4
CASSFSSYTDTQYF
>TRBV5-6
CASSFTGAIEAFF
>TRBV6-5
CASSYNRAYEQYF
>TRBV5-4
CASSSRVGDSPLHF
>TRBV7-2
CASSLEWDSYEQYF
>TRBV2
CASTLSSYNSPLHF
>TRBV15
CATSRDRGRETQYF
>TRBV18
CASSLGTGAQETQYF
>TRBV5-4
CASSLDRANTGELFF
>TRBV4-2
CASSQGWAGAYNEQFF
>TRBV5-8
CASSLIGDMNYGYTF
>TRBV6-5
CASTEAADADTQYF
>TRBV5-1
CASSPSRQYNEQFF
>TRBV5-4
CASSPGQGEKLFF
>TRBV7-2
CASSLRGVDYEQYF
>TRBV9
CASSVDPTGTNTEAFF
>TRBV9
CASSAARGGVEAFF
>TRBV5-1
CASSLNLAGNFQETQYF
>TRBV6-5
CASSYLAGDTGELFF
>TRBV29-1
CSVDLGGVNTEAFF
>TRBV5-1
CASSRTGARVGRYF
>TRBV11-3
CASSSTPHQATGELFF
>TRBV25-1
CASSEYIGQTQETQYF
>TRBV19
CASSMRRGTGVSPLHF
>TRBV18
CASSPTSAGGTEAFF
>TRBV12-5
CASGPYRDTGELFF
>TRBV7-6
CASSPPGIAGAYEQYF
>TRBV5-1
CASSIGTGINTEAFF
>TRBV6-5
CASSRSGTGNQPQHF
>TRBV18
CASSSLGSGAPSTQYF
>TRBV5-4
CASSFLADTDTQYF
>TRBV11-2
CASSLGGSLFYGYTF
>TRBV4-1
CASSQVVDRGRGNQPQHF
>TRBV21-1
CASSKGTGGIGNTIYF
>TRBV5-1
CASSVTWWRSLWSGANVLTF
>TRBV4-1
CASSQAHRFTDTQYF
>TRBV6-6
CASSFKAGTANTEAFF
>TRBV7-7
CASSLSSGVTGELFF